This T cell receptor (beta chain) was documented in a study of T-cell reconstitution after alpha-beta-depleted transplantation in children. For TCRbeta, the library was prepared with unique molecular identifiers. TCRdb ran MiXCR on the PCR reads and lists one entry per CDR3 protein. The sample holds 700,000 to 950,000 distinct CDR3 sequences, under 20% seen once. Study results and limitations: Expanded graft clones numbering several hundred reportedly gave rise to alpha-beta T cells about two months after transplant.

The CDR3 contains 13 residues. V lost 5 bases and J 7 bases, leaving 15 bases between the germline ends. This clonotype was seen only a few times. Its antigen is unknown. The chain is built from TRBV12-3 or TRBV12-4 and TRBJ2-7; D unresolved. Sequences were derived from PBMCs, mostly from graft donor cells, sampled 360 days after TCRalphabeta/CD19-depleted stem cell transplant. The sequence derives from a male patient between 10 and 17 years old who had a stem cell transplant for acute lymphoblastic leukemia, so the T cells may come from the graft donor. CDR3 in DNA: TGTGCCAGCAGTCTTCCCTGGGGAAAAGAGCAGTACTTC. Protein sequence: CASSLPWGKEQYF.